The 12 T cell receptor beta chains in this list originate from one sample, sequenced in a study of T cells in Graves' hyperthyroidism and ophthalmopathy. Template material for amplifying TCR beta CDR3 regions consisted of RNA transcripts. The HTBI primer set was used in a first-round RT-PCR of the TCR CDR3. Each CDR3 protein gets one entry after TCRdb re-called the multiplex PCR reads with MiXCR. The profile shows roughly 400,000 distinct CDR3 sequences, 11% to 15% of them singletons. The sequencing input was blood. These receptors all stem from a man in his fifties with Graves' ophthalmopathy.

This clonotype has only a few counts. V gene TRBV7-6 combines with J gene TRBJ2-7, with TRBD1 identical over 9 bases. The CDR3 contains 13 residues. CDR1 and CDR2 from the germline V gene are SGHVS and FNYEAQ. Trimming took 8 bases from V and 5 from J; bases not matched to a gene: 7. CDR3 nucleotide sequence: TGTGCCAGCGGGACAGGGCTCGGCGACGAGCAGTACTTC. It is translated as CASGTGLGDEQYF.

The table lists this clonotype with a few counts. The V and J genes are TRBV5-8 and TRBJ2-5, with no clear D. Germline lookup yields CDR1 SGHTS and CDR2 YDEGEE. This CDR3 region has 15 residues. V lost 1 base and J lost 2, with 12 bases in between. The CDR3 reads CASSLKVRFQETQYF. Here the CDR3 DNA reads TGTGCCAGCAGCTTGAAGGTCAGGTTTCAAGAGACCCAGTACTTC.

The J gene is TRBJ1-4, the V gene TRBV7-2; D remains unclear. V lost 2 bases, J lost 0 bases, and 13 bases lay in between. Germline V gene lookup returns CDR1 SGHTA and CDR2 FQGNSA. CDR3 length equals 17 residues. CDR3: CASSLNAVKSTNEKLFF. CDR3 sequence (DNA): TGTGCCAGCAGCTTAAATGCGGTTAAGTCAACTAATGAAAAACTGTTTTTT.

The rearrangement uses TRBV2 and TRBJ2-2, with D unresolved. CDR3 length: 15 residues. CDR1 is SNHLY and CDR2 is FYNNEI in the germline V gene. Trimming removed 5 bases at V and 3 bases at J, with 13 bases between. In DNA form, the CDR3 reads TGTGCCAGCAGTCCTCAACCCCTGGACACCGGGGAGCTGTTTTTT. Its protein is CASSPQPLDTGELFF.

This clonotype has ten or more counts. The chain links TRBV12-3 or TRBV12-4 to TRBJ2-7; 9 bases agree with TRBD1. The CDR3 covers 13 residues. V shed 5 bases and J 3 bases; nucleotides not matched to a gene: 2. The DNA for the CDR3 is TGTGCCAGCAGTAACAGGGGGCTCTACGAGCAGTACTTC. Its translation: CASSNRGLYEQYF.

This clonotype has ten or more counts. The rearrangement links TRBV20-1 to TRBJ2-5, with D perhaps TRBD1 (6 bases). Germline V gene sequence: CDR1 DFQATT, CDR2 SNEGSKA (reference sequence). The germline V and J ends were trimmed by 2 bases and 1 base, with 14 bases remaining between them. The CDR3 runs to 15 residues. CDR3 amino acids: CSARPTRTAQETQYF. For the CDR3, the DNA is TGCAGTGCTAGACCAACACGGACAGCCCAAGAGACCCAGTACTTC.

This clonotype appeared many times. The chain is built from TRBV20-1 and TRBJ2-7; no definite D call. The germline V gene has CDR1 DFQATT and CDR2 SNEGSKA (reference sequence). Trimming left V 6 bases short and J 3 bases short, with 15 bases between. This CDR3 is 13 amino acids long. The CDR3 nucleotides are TGCAGTGCGATACTATCATTAAGCTACGAGCAGTACTTC. Encoded protein: CSAILSLSYEQYF.

J is TRBJ2-1 and V is TRBV14; unclear D gene. CDR1 SGHDN and CDR2 FVKESK come from the germline V gene. The CDR3 totals 16 residues. Trimming cost V 0 bases and J 7 bases, with 16 bases left between them. CDR3 amino acids: CASSQEMGLGLNEQFF. CDR3 coding DNA: TGTGCCAGCAGCCAAGAGATGGGGTTAGGTTTGAATGAGCAGTTCTTC.

This clonotype showed up many times. V and J are TRBV6-2 or TRBV6-3 and TRBJ1-6; D possibly corresponds to TRBD1 (6 bases). The length of the CDR3 is 13 residues. Germline V gives CDR1 MNHEY, CDR2 SVGEGT. Trimming left V 7 bases short and J 7 bases short, with 11 bases between. DNA for the CDR3: TGTGCCAGCATTAACCAGGGGAATTCACCCCTCCACTTT. Residues: CASINQGNSPLHF.

V and J are TRBV3-1 and TRBJ2-2; 8 nucleotides match TRBD1. The CDR3 is 17 residues long. J lost 6 bases, V lost 8 bases, and 17 bases had no gene match. In germline, CDR1 is LGHDT, CDR2 YNNKEL (reference sequence). CDR3 protein: CASETTGRTGSPGELFF. The DNA of the CDR3 is TGTGCCAGCGAAACGACAGGCCGGACAGGGAGCCCCGGGGAGCTGTTTTTT.

This clonotype came up a few times. The chain has TRBV25-1 and TRBJ2-3; TRBD2 aligns across 10 bases. V shed 4 bases and J 5 bases; nucleotides not matched to a gene: 12. The CDR3 has 17 residues. The V gene's germline CDR1 is MGHDK and CDR2 SYGVNS. The DNA of the CDR3 is TGTGCCAGCAGTGCCTCGGCCAGCGGGAGGGCCCGAGATACGCAGTATTTT. Translating it yields CASSASASGRARDTQYF. Based on the CDR3 plus reference TRBV25-1 and TRBJ2-3, the full variable domain is EADIYQTPRYLVIGTGKKITLECSQTMGHDKMYWYQQDPGMELHLIHYSYGVNSTEKGDLSSESTVSRIRTEHFPLTLESARPSHTSQYLCASSASASGRARDTQYFGPGTRLTVL.

This clonotype was recorded many times. This rearrangement joins TRBV7-9 to TRBJ2-1, with TRBD1 matching over 7 bases. The V gene end was trimmed by 2 bases and the J gene end by 4 bases; junction bases not matched to a gene: 2. The V gene's germline CDR1 is SEHNR and CDR2 FQNEAQ (reference sequence). The CDR3 sequence is 14 residues long. The CDR3 is CASSLPGQYNEQFF. DNA for the CDR3: TGTGCCAGCAGCTTACCGGGACAGTACAATGAGCAGTTCTTC.